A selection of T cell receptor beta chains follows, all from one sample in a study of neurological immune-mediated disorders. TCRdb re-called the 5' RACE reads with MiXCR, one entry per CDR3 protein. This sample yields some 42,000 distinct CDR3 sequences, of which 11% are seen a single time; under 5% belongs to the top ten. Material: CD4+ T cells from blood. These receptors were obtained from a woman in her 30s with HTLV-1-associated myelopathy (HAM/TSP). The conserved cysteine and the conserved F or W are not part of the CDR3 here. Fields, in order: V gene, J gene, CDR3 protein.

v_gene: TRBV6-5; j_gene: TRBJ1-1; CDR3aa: ASSPLLGRLTEAF
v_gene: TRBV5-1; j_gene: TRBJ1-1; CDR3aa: ASSLGQGFGAF
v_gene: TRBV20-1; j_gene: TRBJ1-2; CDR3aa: SVIATGCSSVYT
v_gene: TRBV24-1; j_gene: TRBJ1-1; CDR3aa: ATKYGTGLSSNTEAF
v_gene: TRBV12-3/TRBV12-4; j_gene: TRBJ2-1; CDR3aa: ASSLYNEQF
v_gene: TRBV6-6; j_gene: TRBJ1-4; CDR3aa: ASTLPPHRGREKLF
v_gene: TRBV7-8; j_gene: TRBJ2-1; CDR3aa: ASSRDNNPEQF
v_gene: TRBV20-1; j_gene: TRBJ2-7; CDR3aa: SARGESGGRYEQY
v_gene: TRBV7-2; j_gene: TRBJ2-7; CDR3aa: ASLPALGTYEQY
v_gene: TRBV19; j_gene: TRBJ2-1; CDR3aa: ASSVTGGVNEQF
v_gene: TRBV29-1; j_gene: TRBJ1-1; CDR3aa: IVASRWGLNTEAF
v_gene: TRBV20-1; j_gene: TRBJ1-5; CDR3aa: SAGGGGKVQPQH
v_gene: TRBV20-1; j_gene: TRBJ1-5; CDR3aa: SARDLYNQPQH
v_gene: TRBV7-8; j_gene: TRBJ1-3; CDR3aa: ASSPGPGRTGNTIY
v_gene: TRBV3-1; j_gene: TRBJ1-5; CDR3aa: ASSQGDSNQPQH
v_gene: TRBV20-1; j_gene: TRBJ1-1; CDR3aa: SARDSTGNTEAF
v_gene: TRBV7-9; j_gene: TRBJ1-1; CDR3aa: ASSYQGGGTEAF
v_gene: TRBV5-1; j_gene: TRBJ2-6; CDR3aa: ASSLGLGGSGANVLT
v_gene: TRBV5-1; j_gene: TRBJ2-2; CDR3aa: ASSFRSTGELF
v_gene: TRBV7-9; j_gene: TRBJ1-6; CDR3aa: ASSLALAGIYNSPLH
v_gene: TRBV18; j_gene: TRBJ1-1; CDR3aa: ASSPLSVDTEAF
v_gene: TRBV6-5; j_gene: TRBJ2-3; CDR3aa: ASKGQGRADTHY
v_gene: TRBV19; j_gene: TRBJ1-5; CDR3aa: ASSTGQGYQPQH
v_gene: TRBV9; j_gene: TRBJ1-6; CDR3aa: ASSNPTGLHNSPLH
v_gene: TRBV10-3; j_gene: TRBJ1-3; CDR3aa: AISESKAASGNTIY
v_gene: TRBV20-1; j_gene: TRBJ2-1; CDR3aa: SAETTGLSYNEKL
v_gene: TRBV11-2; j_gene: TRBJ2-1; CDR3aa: ASSATGYYNEQF
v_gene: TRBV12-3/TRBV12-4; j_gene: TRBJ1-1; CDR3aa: ASNHGGNTEAF